This T cell receptor (beta chain) was retrieved from a study of vaccination and CD4 T cells after COVID-19 (dated by TCRdb to 2022 to 2024). Looking at the study overall: SARS-CoV-2 positivity had been established in the convalescent patients by nasal swab PCR, and mild disease was recorded in eight to ten of these patients and severe disease in one. Post-COVID blood samples were collected from convalescent patients a median of approximately 100 days after diagnosis, with a range of roughly 30 to 161 days. Culture stimuli were overlapping spike peptide pools from SARS-CoV-2 and from the common cold coronaviruses HCoV-NL63, HCoV-OC43 and HCoV-229E. Control cultures received a CEFX viral epitope pool as the positive control, an HIV-1 Nef peptide pool as the negative control, or no peptide. Post-vaccine blood samples were collected a median of about 72 days after the second vaccine dose, ranging from about 12 to 241 days. In about 11 COVID-19 convalescent patients and a handful of infection-naive healthy vaccine recipients, the spike-specific CD4+ TCR repertoire before mRNA vaccination was compared with the repertoire after mRNA vaccination. The convalescent cohort included six males and four females, with two Hispanic individuals, seven Caucasians, two Asians and one multiracial person. Two doses of either the Pfizer-BioNTech BNT162b2 vaccine (n=8) or the Moderna mRNA-1273 vaccine (n=2) were administered to participants. Overall study outcomes, separate from this receptor: An increase in the median number of SARS-CoV-2-reactive clonotypes from some 20 after infection to 38 after vaccination was observed, but the change was not found to be significant. In convalescent patients, a median around 90% of post-vaccine SARS-CoV-2-reactive clones were detected only after vaccination, and vaccine-specific priming was suggested by this finding. Only a relatively small number of convalescent patients were included in the study, and early timepoints following natural infection were not analyzed. Nearly all vaccine-specific clones in convalescent patients (304 of 307) were mono-reactive for SARS-CoV-2 spike rather than cross-reactive with common cold coronaviruses.

This specimen's treatment or condition label, per the study, means: roughly 10-day PBMC culture with coronavirus spike peptide pools or control peptides (ViraFEST assay). To expand antigen-specific T cells with peptide pools and then pick out the expanded clonotypes through TCR sequencing, the study relied on the ViraFEST assay. Positive SARS-CoV-2 PCR tests in the convalescent patients dated from March to December 2020, before Alpha, Beta and Delta variants emerged in the United States. Each well held 2.2 million or so PBMCs cultured with approximately 9.1 ug/ml peptide pools in IMDM containing roughly 4.7% human AB serum and approximately 10 IU/ml IL-2. Half of the culture medium was replaced with fresh IL-2-containing medium on days 3 and 7. After 9 to 10 days of culture, CD4+ T cells were isolated by negative selection using the EasySep CD4+ T cell isolation kit. Ficoll-Paque Plus gradient centrifugation was used to isolate PBMCs from whole blood, and the isolated PBMCs were then either used fresh or cryopreserved at -140C. Triplicate wells were generally used for each culture condition.

Library preparation used PCR. DNA from cultured CD4+ T cells underwent TCR sequencing with the Oncomine TCR Beta short-read assay at the Johns Hopkins FTIC core. The QIAamp micro DNA kit was used to extract genomic DNA from the cultured CD4+ T cells. Oncomine TCR Beta libraries from cultured CD4+ T cells were pooled using unique dual indexes and sequenced on an Illumina iSeq 100. In the original analysis: Non-productive sequences were filtered out, and CDR3s that did not start with C, did not end with F or W, or were shorter than 7 amino acids were discarded. The MANAFEST web application was used to identify antigen-specific clonotypes by comparing peptide-stimulated wells against reference wells and other culture wells. For a clone to be called positive, the clone needed an FDR below 0.05, an odds ratio above 5, and a productive frequency above 0.1% in at least two of three replicate wells. A clonotype was classed as cross-reactive if the clonotype showed significant expansion both in SARS-CoV-2 spike wells and in at least one common cold coronavirus spike condition. CDR3 homology was assessed with Levenshtein distances (stringdist) and unrooted phylogenetic trees (ape) in R version 3.6.1. Clones were called with MiXCR by TCRdb after fastp trimmed the public reads at Q25, and only in-frame beta chains were retained. Each CDR3 protein gets just one entry, which takes the most common genes and DNA from the rows behind it. The authors' filters were not applied to this entry. Counted in this sample were approximately 16,000 distinct CDR3 sequences; around three fifths of them appeared once. The top ten clonotypes cover 7.4% of the sample.

The CDR3 sequence holds 11 residues, the cysteine and phenylalanine included. Kept here is only the CDR3 DNA, which spans 33 bases and is read in frame from base 1. CDR1 is given as ENHRY and CDR2 as SYGVKD, both from the germline V gene. Relative to germline, V is 3 bases shorter and J is 10 bases shorter, with 9 bases between their ends. Details on this clonotype: Its antigen specificity is not known. Within one base of it there is no much larger clone, and no base qualities were kept.

The sequence derives from a human donor who had recovered from COVID-19. The chain joins TRBV10-3 to TRBJ1-1; the D gene remains uncertain. Sequencing was performed on CD4+ T cells from blood, cultured in vitro. The CDR3 protein: CAISDPGGAFF. The sequenced DNA is TGTGCCATCAGTGATCCCGGTGGAGCTTTCTTT.